Listed here is a single T cell receptor beta chain. What it recognizes is unknown. Cultured CD4+ T cell DNA underwent sequencing with the Oncomine TCR Beta short-read assay. From cultured CD4+ T cells, genomic DNA was extracted. TCRdb fed the PCR reads into MiXCR, producing one record per CDR3 protein. The sample shows some 9,300 distinct CDR3 sequences, roughly 50% of them seen only once. The treatment denotes: roughly 10-day PBMC culture with coronavirus spike peptide pools or control peptides (ViraFEST assay). The V end was cut by 7 bases, the J end by 2 bases, with 11 bases between. This CDR3 has 12 residues. The germline gives CDR1 GTSNPN, CDR2 SVGIG (reference sequence). This entry is derived from a study of vaccination and CD4 T cells after COVID-19. Study details: Testing by nasal swab PCR showed convalescent patients to be SARS-CoV-2 positive; under ten were mild and one was severe. Overlapping spike pools from SARS-CoV-2 and HCoV-NL63, HCoV-OC43 and HCoV-229E served as culture stimuli. Overall study findings and caveats: Only post-vaccination samples contained a median around 83% of the reactive clones in convalescent patients.

This chain links TRBV30 with TRBJ1-2; weak D call: TRBD1 (5 bases). The receptor was derived from a human donor who had recovered from COVID-19. Sequencing input: CD4+ T cells from blood, cultured in vitro. The CDR3 nucleotides are TGTGCCTCCACCAGGGTCAACTATGGCTACACCTTC. Amino acid sequence: CASTRVNYGYTF.